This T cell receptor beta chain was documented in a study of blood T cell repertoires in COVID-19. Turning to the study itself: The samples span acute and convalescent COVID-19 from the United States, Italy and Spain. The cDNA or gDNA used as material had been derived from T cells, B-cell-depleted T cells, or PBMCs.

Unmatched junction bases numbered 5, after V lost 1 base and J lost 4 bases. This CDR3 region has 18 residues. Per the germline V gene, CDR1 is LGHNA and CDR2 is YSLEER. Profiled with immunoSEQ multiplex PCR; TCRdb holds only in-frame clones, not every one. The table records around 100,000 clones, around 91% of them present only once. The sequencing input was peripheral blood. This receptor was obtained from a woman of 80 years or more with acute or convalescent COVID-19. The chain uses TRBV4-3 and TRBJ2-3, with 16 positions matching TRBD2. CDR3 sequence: CASSQAGLAGGFPDTQYF. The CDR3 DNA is TGCGCCAGCAGCCAAGCGGGACTAGCGGGGGGGTTTCCAGATACGCAGTATTTT.